These T cell receptor beta chains were read from a single sample in a study of T cell responses to AZD1222 COVID-19 vaccine. Using immunoSEQ multiplex PCR, the repertoire was profiled, and TCRdb retains in-frame clones only, with some absent. Of roughly 130,000 clones in the sample, just under 95% were seen once. The sample consisted of peripheral blood, taken 28 days after the second AZD1222 dose. The receptors originated from an adult who received the AZD1222 COVID-19 vaccine. The CDR3 runs from the conserved cysteine through the conserved F or W. The D gene is left open where the match is weak. Clone size is not always given. Where it is, it says once, few, many or a class for expanded clones.

v_gene: TRBV7-2
abundance: .
d_gene: .
j_gene: TRBJ1-1
CDR3nt: TGTGCCAGCAGCCAAAGACCGATGAACACTGAAGCTTTCTTT
CDR3aa: CASSQRPMNTEAFF

v_gene: TRBV4-3
abundance: .
d_gene: TRBD2
j_gene: TRBJ2-1
CDR3nt: TGCGCCAGCAGCCAAGGGCTAGCGGGAGGGCCTAAGTTGGATGAGCAGTTCTTC
CDR3aa: CASSQGLAGGPKLDEQFF

v_gene: TRBV2
abundance: .
d_gene: TRBD2
j_gene: TRBJ2-1
CDR3nt: TGTGCCGCCGGGGCTAGCGGGAGGGCCCTGTTCTTC
CDR3aa: CAAGASGRALFF

v_gene: TRBV15
abundance: .
d_gene: .
j_gene: TRBJ1-1
CDR3nt: TGTGCCACCAGCGCCCGGTTCCGTGGCACTGAAGCTTTCTTT
CDR3aa: CATSARFRGTEAFF

v_gene: TRBV6-2/TRBV6-3
abundance: .
d_gene: .
j_gene: TRBJ2-6
CDR3nt: TGTGCCAGCAGCACCATCAGGGCCCTTATCTCTGGGGCCAACGTCCTGACTTTC
CDR3aa: CASSTIRALISGANVLTF

v_gene: TRBV5-1
abundance: .
d_gene: .
j_gene: TRBJ1-6
CDR3nt: TGCGCCAGCAGCTTGGTTGCAGGAGGATCACCCCTCCACTTT
CDR3aa: CASSLVAGGSPLHF

v_gene: TRBV24-1
abundance: .
d_gene: TRBD2
j_gene: TRBJ2-1
CDR3nt: TGTGCCACCAGGGCTAGCGGGAGGGCCGTAGATGAGCAGTTCTTC
CDR3aa: CATRASGRAVDEQFF

v_gene: TRBV11-2
abundance: .
d_gene: .
j_gene: TRBJ1-5
CDR3nt: TGTGCCAGCAGCTTAGCAGGGGAACGCAATCAGCCCCAGCATTTT
CDR3aa: CASSLAGERNQPQHF

v_gene: TRBV19
abundance: .
d_gene: .
j_gene: TRBJ1-5
CDR3nt: TGTGCCAGTAGTATGGAGGTCAGCAATCAGCCCCAGCATTTT
CDR3aa: CASSMEVSNQPQHF

v_gene: TRBV7-2
abundance: once
d_gene: .
j_gene: TRBJ2-2
CDR3nt: TGTGCCAGCAGCTTAGTTGACCCAACGTTCACCGGGGAGCTGTTTTTT
CDR3aa: CASSLVDPTFTGELFF

v_gene: TRBV5-6
abundance: .
d_gene: .
j_gene: TRBJ2-3
CDR3nt: TGTGCCAGCAGCTTGGCCGGGGTACGAGCTAGCACAGATACGCAGTATTTT
CDR3aa: CASSLAGVRASTDTQYF

v_gene: TRBV7-8
abundance: few
d_gene: .
j_gene: TRBJ1-4
CDR3nt: TGTGCCAGCAGCAACCCGACGGTATTGGGTGAAAAACTGTTTTTT
CDR3aa: CASSNPTVLGEKLFF

v_gene: TRBV27
abundance: .
d_gene: .
j_gene: TRBJ2-5
CDR3nt: TGTGCCAGCAGTTTACTAGCTAATAGAGAGACCCAGTACTTC
CDR3aa: CASSLLANRETQYF

v_gene: TRBV27
abundance: few
d_gene: TRBD1
j_gene: TRBJ2-1
CDR3nt: TGTGCCAGCAGTTTTCGGGACAGTACTACCAATGAGCAGTTCTTC
CDR3aa: CASSFRDSTTNEQFF

v_gene: TRBV20-1
abundance: .
d_gene: TRBD2
j_gene: TRBJ2-3
CDR3nt: TGCAGTGCTAGTCACAGCGGGAGAGTCACAGATACGCAGTATTTT
CDR3aa: CSASHSGRVTDTQYF

v_gene: TRBV5-1
abundance: few
d_gene: .
j_gene: TRBJ1-5
CDR3nt: TGCGCCAGCAGCGTCGTTCCCGGAGATCAGCCCCAGCATTTT
CDR3aa: CASSVVPGDQPQHF

v_gene: TRBV4-2
abundance: .
d_gene: .
j_gene: TRBJ1-2
CDR3nt: TGTGCCAGCAGCCAACCAGGGACGGACTATGGCTACACCTTC
CDR3aa: CASSQPGTDYGYTF

v_gene: TRBV3-1/TRBV3-2
abundance: .
d_gene: .
j_gene: TRBJ1-2
CDR3nt: TGTGCCAGCAGCCAAGATAATACGGTGGGCTATGGCTACACCTTC
CDR3aa: CASSQDNTVGYGYTF

v_gene: TRBV18
abundance: .
d_gene: .
j_gene: TRBJ1-3
CDR3nt: TGTGCCAGCTCACCCTCAGGAGTCTCTGGAAACACCATATATTTT
CDR3aa: CASSPSGVSGNTIYF

v_gene: TRBV20-1
abundance: .
d_gene: .
j_gene: TRBJ1-4
CDR3nt: TGCAGTGCTAGTGGCATCAAGGCAACTAATGAAAAACTGTTTTTT
CDR3aa: CSASGIKATNEKLFF

v_gene: TRBV19
abundance: .
d_gene: TRBD1
j_gene: TRBJ2-6
CDR3nt: TGTGCCAGTAGTATCGGACAGGCCTATGGGGCCAACGTCCTGACTTTC
CDR3aa: CASSIGQAYGANVLTF

v_gene: TRBV10-3
abundance: .
d_gene: .
j_gene: TRBJ1-3
CDR3nt: TGTGCCATCTTAAGCTCCTCTGGAAACACCATATATTTT
CDR3aa: CAILSSSGNTIYF

v_gene: TRBV4-2
abundance: .
d_gene: TRBD2
j_gene: TRBJ2-1
CDR3nt: TGTGCCAGCAGCCAAGAAATCTTAGCGGGAGTGGTTTACAATGAGCAGTTCTTC
CDR3aa: CASSQEILAGVVYNEQFF

v_gene: TRBV5-5
abundance: .
d_gene: .
j_gene: TRBJ1-1
CDR3nt: TGTGCCAGCAGCTCACAGGGGAACACTGAAGCTTTCTTT
CDR3aa: CASSSQGNTEAFF

v_gene: TRBV6-2/TRBV6-3
abundance: .
d_gene: .
j_gene: TRBJ2-7
CDR3nt: TGTGCCAGCAGTGTTTCCTCCTACGAGCAGTACTTC
CDR3aa: CASSVSSYEQYF

v_gene: TRBV6-5
abundance: .
d_gene: TRBD1
j_gene: TRBJ2-7
CDR3nt: TGTGCCAGCAGTTACCGGGACAGGGACACCGAGCAGTACTTC
CDR3aa: CASSYRDRDTEQYF

v_gene: TRBV5-3
abundance: .
d_gene: .
j_gene: TRBJ1-5
CDR3nt: TGTGCCAGAAGCTTAATCCAAGGGGGCAATCAGCCCCAGCATTTT
CDR3aa: CARSLIQGGNQPQHF

v_gene: TRBV6-2/TRBV6-3
abundance: .
d_gene: TRBD1
j_gene: TRBJ1-2
CDR3nt: TGTGCCAGCAGTTACCGGACAGGGCTGGGCTACACCTTC
CDR3aa: CASSYRTGLGYTF

v_gene: TRBV7-9
abundance: .
d_gene: .
j_gene: TRBJ1-4
CDR3nt: TGTGCCAGCAGCTTAGCCAGGGAGGATGAAAAACTGTTTTTT
CDR3aa: CASSLAREDEKLFF

v_gene: TRBV9
abundance: .
d_gene: .
j_gene: TRBJ2-7
CDR3nt: TGTGCCAGCAGCGTCAGGTTCGAGTCCTACGAGCAGTACTTC
CDR3aa: CASSVRFESYEQYF

v_gene: TRBV19
abundance: .
d_gene: .
j_gene: TRBJ1-5
CDR3nt: TGTGCCAGTAGTATAAGACGGGACAGCAATCAGCCCCAGCATTTT
CDR3aa: CASSIRRDSNQPQHF

v_gene: TRBV5-6
abundance: .
d_gene: .
j_gene: TRBJ2-1
CDR3nt: TGTGCCAGCAGCCGCCGGGGGAGCTCCTACAATGAGCAGTTCTTC
CDR3aa: CASSRRGSSYNEQFF

v_gene: TRBV28
abundance: .
d_gene: TRBD1
j_gene: TRBJ2-5
CDR3nt: TGTGCCAGCAGTCGCCAGGGGGCCGGGGAGACCCAGTACTTC
CDR3aa: CASSRQGAGETQYF

v_gene: TRBV30
abundance: once
d_gene: .
j_gene: TRBJ1-1
CDR3nt: TGTGCGCACATTCGGGGGTCCACTGAAGCTTTCTTT
CDR3aa: CAHIRGSTEAFF

v_gene: TRBV15
abundance: .
d_gene: .
j_gene: TRBJ2-3
CDR3nt: TGTGCCACCAGCAGAGGGGCAGCAAGCACAGATACGCAGTATTTT
CDR3aa: CATSRGAASTDTQYF

v_gene: TRBV18
abundance: .
d_gene: .
j_gene: TRBJ2-5
CDR3nt: TGTGCCAGCTCCCTCGGACAGCCTCCGGAGACCCAGTACTTC
CDR3aa: CASSLGQPPETQYF

v_gene: TRBV7-9
abundance: .
d_gene: .
j_gene: TRBJ1-6
CDR3nt: TGTGCCAGCAGTCGAGGCGACAGACGTAATTCACCCCTCCACTTT
CDR3aa: CASSRGDRRNSPLHF

v_gene: TRBV3-1/TRBV3-2
abundance: .
d_gene: TRBD2
j_gene: TRBJ2-1
CDR3nt: TGTGCCAGCAGCCAAGGACTAGCGGGAGATGAGCAGTTCTTC
CDR3aa: CASSQGLAGDEQFF

v_gene: TRBV9
abundance: once
d_gene: TRBD2
j_gene: TRBJ2-1
CDR3nt: TGTGCCAGCAGCATGGGACTAAAAACCCTACTCTTC
CDR3aa: CASSMGLKTLLF

v_gene: TRBV19
abundance: few
d_gene: .
j_gene: TRBJ1-2
CDR3nt: TGTGCCAGTAGTATAGATCCGGGCCGGCGCTATGGCTACACCTTC
CDR3aa: CASSIDPGRRYGYTF

v_gene: TRBV7-9
abundance: .
d_gene: TRBD2
j_gene: TRBJ2-7
CDR3nt: TGTGCCAGCAGCTTAGGCACTAGCGGGGTCTCCTACGAGCAGTACTTC
CDR3aa: CASSLGTSGVSYEQYF

v_gene: TRBV7-6
abundance: .
d_gene: .
j_gene: TRBJ1-1
CDR3nt: TGTGCCAGCAGCTTAGTAGTATTTTACAGGGCCATGAACACTGAAGCTTTCTTT
CDR3aa: CASSLVVFYRAMNTEAFF

v_gene: TRBV30
abundance: few
d_gene: TRBD1
j_gene: TRBJ1-2
CDR3nt: TGTGCCTGGCTTAAGAGGACAGGGGACTATGGCTACACCTTC
CDR3aa: CAWLKRTGDYGYTF

v_gene: TRBV5-1
abundance: .
d_gene: .
j_gene: TRBJ1-2
CDR3nt: TGCGCCAGCAGCTTGGAGGCAGGGCTCTATGGCTACACCTTC
CDR3aa: CASSLEAGLYGYTF

v_gene: TRBV6-5
abundance: .
d_gene: TRBD2
j_gene: TRBJ2-1
CDR3nt: TGTGCCAGCAGTACTAGCGGGAGGGCCGCCGCGCAGTTCTTC
CDR3aa: CASSTSGRAAAQFF

v_gene: TRBV24-1
abundance: .
d_gene: .
j_gene: TRBJ1-2
CDR3nt: TGTGCCACCAGTGATTTGCCCCGCCATGGCTACACCTTC
CDR3aa: CATSDLPRHGYTF

v_gene: TRBV18
abundance: .
d_gene: .
j_gene: TRBJ1-5
CDR3nt: TGTGCCAGCTCGCTCGGGTCCCATAGCAATCAGCCCCAGCATTTT
CDR3aa: CASSLGSHSNQPQHF

v_gene: TRBV6-2/TRBV6-3
abundance: once
d_gene: TRBD2
j_gene: TRBJ2-1
CDR3nt: TGTGCCAGCAGTTACGGACTAGCGAATGAGCAGTTCTTC
CDR3aa: CASSYGLANEQFF

v_gene: TRBV10-3
abundance: .
d_gene: .
j_gene: TRBJ2-7
CDR3nt: TGTGCCATCAGTGAAAAGGGGAACGAGCAGTACTTC
CDR3aa: CAISEKGNEQYF